The clone carrying this T cell receptor (beta chain) has just a few counts. Its antigen is unknown. These data belong to a study of vaccination effects on CD4 cells after COVID-19. Sequencing in the ViraFEST assay came after antigen-specific CD4+ T cells had been expanded with viral peptide pools, which were used to stimulate PBMC. Subsequent to a culture period of around eleven days, CD4+ T cells were isolated. Negative nucleocapsid antibody tests before and after vaccination confirmed no previous SARS-CoV-2 infection. Trimming stripped 7 bases from V and 5 bases from J, with 24 bases between. The CDR3 is 16 residues long. Per the germline V gene, CDR1 is SGHTS and CDR2 is YDEGEE. Libraries were prepared by immunoSEQ multiplex PCR; TCRdb keeps only in-frame clonotypes and omits some of them. This repertoire shows roughly 63,000 clones, roughly 80% found once; its top ten account for 12%.

The chain joins TRBV5-8 to TRBJ1-1; possibly TRBD1 for D (6 bases). The source was CD4+ T cells from PBMCs cultured with SARS-CoV-2 spike peptides, collected before COVID-19 vaccination. The receptor's source is a human donor who received a COVID-19 vaccine. The CDR3 reads CASPRGNRARRTEAFF. DNA of the CDR3: TGTGCCAGCCCCAGGGGAAACAGGGCTCGGCGGACTGAAGCTTTCTTT. The full variable domain, completed using reference TRBV5-8 and TRBJ1-1, is EAGVTQSPTHLIKTRGQQATLRCSPISGHTSVYWYQQALGLGLQFLLWYDEGEERNRGNFPPRFSGRQFPNYSSELNVNALELEDSALYLCASPRGNRARRTEAFFGQGTRLTVV.